Sequencing of this T cell receptor (beta chain) was carried out in a study of vaccination and CD4 T cells after COVID-19. Study background: Ranging from 14 to 241, the interval between dose two and post-vaccine sampling had a median of roughly 2.5 months. Stimulation of the cells used overlapping spike peptide pools from SARS-CoV-2 and from the common cold coronaviruses HCoV-NL63, HCoV-OC43 and HCoV-229E.

The Oncomine TCR Beta short-read assay was applied to DNA of cultured CD4+ T cells. The authors extracted genomic DNA from cultured CD4+ T cells. One entry per CDR3 protein, called by TCRdb with MiXCR from the PCR reads. The repertoire has several thousand distinct CDR3 sequences, around 35% of them found once; the top ten carry roughly a fifth. Study-wide results and caveats: In convalescent patients, 304 of 307 vaccine-specific clones were mono-reactive for SARS-CoV-2 spike.

Treatment reported: roughly ten-day PBMC culture with coronavirus spike peptide pools or control peptides (ViraFEST assay). Ahead of the COVID-19 pandemic (2011-2018), the CD4+ T cells of the unexposed donor were collected. Expansion of antigen-specific T cells with peptide pools by ViraFEST preceded sequencing of TCRs. J gave up 1 base and V 5 bases, and 12 bases lay outside the gene matches. Per germline, CDR1 SGHVS and CDR2 FQNEAQ. CDR3 length: 18 amino acids. Note on this clonotype: No antigen is known for it.

The material sequenced was CD4+ T cells from blood, cultured in vitro. The sequence came from a human donor in good health. The V gene is TRBV7-8, the J gene TRBJ2-2, with 8 bases identical to TRBD2. The CDR3 nucleotides read TGTGCCAGCAGCGAACTCCAAACCCGGGGGGGGAACACCGGGGAGCTGTTTTTT. It translates to CASSELQTRGGNTGELFF.